This T cell receptor beta chain comes out of a study of T cell repertoires in aging, cancer and after chemotherapy. In the study overall: The whole study produced a dataset of several million TCR reads. Whole-study results and caveats: No conclusions about immunological memory after chemotherapy can be drawn from the repertoire data. Healthy donors lost TCR diversity with age mainly through richness, cancer patients through richness and evenness.

TCR beta rearrangements were amplified from peripheral blood genomic DNA. This CDR3 spans 15 amino acids. The trim removed 6 bases at V and 8 bases at J, leaving 9 bases unmatched. Rearranged V-D-J TRB sequences were amplified with a mixed TRB-A/B primer pool. TCRdb reanalysed the multiplex PCR reads using MiXCR and keeps one entry per CDR3 protein. The data contain about 920 distinct CDR3 sequences, roughly 21% of them seen just once; the ten biggest clones take up approximately 10%. By sample share, this clonotype is large (0.1 to 1%). No antigen is known for it. The V gene is TRBV12-3 or TRBV12-4, the J gene TRBJ1-6, with 8 bases aligning to TRBD1. This clonotype was obtained from a human donor with a solid tumor. What was sequenced was blood. The CDR3 DNA sequence: TGTGCCAGCAGACGACCAGGGGGCGCCCATTCACCCCTCCACTTT. This sequence encodes CASRRPGGAHSPLHF.